These T cell receptor beta chains were read from a single sample in a study of spatial heterogeneity in lung cancer. TCRdb re-derived calls from the 5' RACE reads in MiXCR, one entry per CDR3 protein. The sample includes 8,000 or so distinct CDR3 sequences, about 12% of them seen just once. The specimen was lung tumor tissue, collected at surgery. These receptors came from a male donor with early-stage non-small cell lung cancer. CDR3s include the opening cysteine and the closing phenylalanine or tryptophan. A D gene is named only where the DNA matches it firmly. Size values are once, few and many counts, or a class for expanded clones, and some rows have none.

D gene	clone size	V gene	J gene	CDR3 DNA	CDR3 protein
TRBD1	NA	TRBV7-9	TRBJ1-3	TGTGCCAGCAGCCGACAGGGAGCCGGCAACACCATATATTTT	CASSRQGAGNTIYF
TRBD2	many	TRBV20-1	TRBJ2-3	TGCAGTGCTAGAGATCCCGCTAGCGGGGGCACAGATACGCAGTATTTT	CSARDPASGGTDTQYF
NA	many	TRBV24-1	TRBJ2-4	TGTGCCACCAGTGGTGTTGGGGCTAGCGAGGACATTCAGTACTTC	CATSGVGASEDIQYF
NA	many	TRBV20-1	TRBJ1-5	TGCAGTGCTTCAGGGCTGAATCAGCCCCAGCATTTT	CSASGLNQPQHF
TRBD2	many	TRBV6-6	TRBJ2-2	TGTGCCAGCAGGAAAATTAGCGGGAGGGAAACCGGGGAGCTGTTTTTT	CASRKISGRETGELFF
TRBD2	many	TRBV28	TRBJ2-1	TGTGCCAGCAGTTCAAAGCGGGGATCCTACAATGAGCAGTTCTTC	CASSSKRGSYNEQFF
NA	many	TRBV11-2	TRBJ2-7	TGTGCCAGCAGCTTAGCTAGCTCAAGAACCTACGAGCAGTACTTC	CASSLASSRTYEQYF
NA	NA	TRBV12-3/TRBV12-4	TRBJ2-3	TGTGCCAGCAGTTTTTTGGGAGCAGATACGCAGTATTTT	CASSFLGADTQYF
NA	medium-sized	TRBV6-5	TRBJ1-2	TGTGCCAGCAGTTACCACAGGCGGCCCTATGGCTACACCTTC	CASSYHRRPYGYTF
NA	many	TRBV5-4	TRBJ2-2	TGTGCCAGCAGCTTTGGAGGGCCGAGGAATAACGGGGAGCTGTTTTTT	CASSFGGPRNNGELFF
NA	many	TRBV30	TRBJ1-6	TGTGCCTGGATGGCAGGGATGAACAATTCACCCCTCCACTTT	CAWMAGMNNSPLHF
TRBD1	few	TRBV12-3/TRBV12-4	TRBJ1-5	TGTGCCAGCAGTTTAGTCGGGACAGGGTGGCCTCAGCCCCAGCATTTT	CASSLVGTGWPQPQHF
TRBD1	NA	TRBV5-1	TRBJ1-2	TGCGCCAGCAGCTCCGGGACAGGGGGTCCTGGCTACACCTTC	CASSSGTGGPGYTF
TRBD1	medium-sized	TRBV5-1	TRBJ1-1	TGCGCCAGCAGGACTGACAGGGGGCGAGGTACTGAAGCTTTCTTT	CASRTDRGRGTEAFF
TRBD1	medium-sized	TRBV20-1	TRBJ1-5	TGCAGTGCTTCGAAGACAGGGGGCGATCAGCCCCAGCATTTT	CSASKTGGDQPQHF
TRBD1	many	TRBV20-1	TRBJ1-5	TGCAGTGCTAGAGATCTAAGGACAGGGGGTGGTGGCAATCAGCCCCAGCATTTT	CSARDLRTGGGGNQPQHF
TRBD2	many	TRBV28	TRBJ2-3	TGTGCCAGCAGTCCCCGACTAGCGGGAGTGGGGGCAGATACGCAGTATTTT	CASSPRLAGVGADTQYF
NA	many	TRBV20-1	TRBJ2-1	TGCAGTGCTTCCCATTCGGACGTGAATGAGCAGTTCTTC	CSASHSDVNEQFF
NA	NA	TRBV5-1	TRBJ2-7	TGCGCCAGCAGCCTGCAACCGGGTTACTACGAGCAGTACTTC	CASSLQPGYYEQYF
TRBD1	many	TRBV3-1	TRBJ1-1	TGTGCCAGCAGACAGGGGGCTATGAACACTGAAGCTTTCTTT	CASRQGAMNTEAFF
NA	many	TRBV6-5	TRBJ1-2	TGTGCCAGCAGTCTGACATCCGGCTATGGCTACACCTTC	CASSLTSGYGYTF
NA	many	TRBV7-8	TRBJ1-1	TGTGCCAGCAGCTTAGCGCGACAGAAAGTGGGTGAAGCTTTCTTT	CASSLARQKVGEAFF
NA	many	TRBV7-9	TRBJ1-3	TGTGCCAGCAGCCCAACTGACCTTCACCCGAATGGAGATTTT	CASSPTDLHPNGDF
NA	many	TRBV29-1	TRBJ2-5	TGCAGGAGCGTGCCCGGGCAGTATTGGGAGACCCAGTACTTC	CRSVPGQYWETQYF
TRBD2	medium-sized	TRBV11-2	TRBJ2-5	TGTGCCAGCAGCTTAGCCGGGACTAGCGCGAAGACCCAGTACTTC	CASSLAGTSAKTQYF
NA	NA	TRBV7-2	TRBJ1-1	TGTGCCAGCAGCTCCGTCCTGAACACTGAAGCTTTCTTT	CASSSVLNTEAFF
TRBD1	NA	TRBV20-1	TRBJ1-6	TGCAGTGCTCAAGACAGGGCGGATAATTCACCCCTCCACTTT	CSAQDRADNSPLHF
NA	many	TRBV19	TRBJ2-7	TGTGCCACCGCTCCTGGGGAAGTCGCCGAGCAGTACTTC	CATAPGEVAEQYF
TRBD2	medium-sized	TRBV29-1	TRBJ2-7	TGCAGCGTGACTAGCGGGAGCTACGAGCAGTACTTC	CSVTSGSYEQYF
NA	NA	TRBV14	TRBJ2-7	TGTGCCAGCAGCCAAAGAGGAGGGCCCTCGGGCGAGCAGTACTTC	CASSQRGGPSGEQYF
NA	medium-sized	TRBV5-1	TRBJ2-1	TGCGCCAGCAGCTTGGACCAGGATCCCTACAATGAGCAGTTCTTC	CASSLDQDPYNEQFF
TRBD1	NA	TRBV7-2	TRBJ1-5	TGTGCCAGCAGCTTTAGGACAGGAGTAATTCAGCCCCAGCATTTT	CASSFRTGVIQPQHF
TRBD2	many	TRBV5-4	TRBJ2-5	TGTGCCAGCAGCCCAGACAGGGCAGCGGGGGGTGAGACCCAGTACTTC	CASSPDRAAGGETQYF
NA	NA	TRBV25-1	TRBJ2-3	TGTGCCAGCAGGCCGAGCGGGTCCCGCACAGATACGCAGTATTTT	CASRPSGSRTDTQYF
NA	medium-sized	TRBV20-1	TRBJ2-7	TGCAGTGCTAGGCAAGGGGGAGCAAGCTACGAGCAGTACTTC	CSARQGGASYEQYF
TRBD2	many	TRBV7-2	TRBJ2-3	TGTGCCAGCAGCTTAGCTGGGGCGGGAGGGAGAACAGATACGCAGTATTTT	CASSLAGAGGRTDTQYF
TRBD2	medium-sized	TRBV20-1	TRBJ2-3	TGCAGTGCTAGAAAGGACCTAGCGGGAGCTGATACGCAGTATTTT	CSARKDLAGADTQYF
NA	many	TRBV7-8	TRBJ1-5	TGTGCCAGCAGCCCCCAGGGAGAGAGCAATCAGCCCCAGCATTTT	CASSPQGESNQPQHF
NA	medium-sized	TRBV7-9	TRBJ2-7	TGTGCCAGCAGCTTAGTGACGGGCTACGAGCAGTACTTC	CASSLVTGYEQYF
NA	many	TRBV7-2	TRBJ2-7	TGTGCCAGCAGCCCTGACGGATTCTACGAGCAGTACTTC	CASSPDGFYEQYF
TRBD2	many	TRBV3-1	TRBJ2-7	TGTGCCAGCAGCCAAAGCGGGACCTTCTACGAGCAGTACTTC	CASSQSGTFYEQYF
NA	many	TRBV6-6	TRBJ2-2	TGTGCCAGCAGTTACGGACAGATTGGCACCGGGGAGCTGTTTTTT	CASSYGQIGTGELFF
NA	many	TRBV18	TRBJ1-2	TGTGCCAGCTCACCAAGTTTCCTACCCTCTTATGGCTACACCTTC	CASSPSFLPSYGYTF
NA	many	TRBV19	TRBJ1-5	TGTGCCAGTAATCAGGGGAATCAGCCCCAGCATTTT	CASNQGNQPQHF
NA	NA	TRBV12-3/TRBV12-4	TRBJ2-2	TGTGCCAGCAGTGTCCAGATGACCGGGGAGCTGTTTTTT	CASSVQMTGELFF
NA	medium-sized	TRBV11-2	TRBJ2-3	TGTGCCAGCAGCCTCGTGAGGGATACGCAGTATTTT	CASSLVRDTQYF
NA	many	TRBV7-2	TRBJ2-7	TGTGCCAGCAGCTTAACGAGGTACGAGCAGTACTTC	CASSLTRYEQYF
TRBD2	many	TRBV10-3	TRBJ2-1	TGTGCCATCGGCCAGCGGGAGCACAATGAGCAGTTCTTC	CAIGQREHNEQFF
TRBD2	NA	TRBV7-2	TRBJ2-1	TGTGCCAGCAGCATAACGGGGACTAGCGCCCGCCATGAGCAGTTCTTC	CASSITGTSARHEQFF
NA	medium-sized	TRBV6-6	TRBJ2-1	TGTGCCAGCAGGGGGCTAACCTACAATGAGCAGTTCTTC	CASRGLTYNEQFF
TRBD1	many	TRBV28	TRBJ1-1	TGTGCCAGCAGCCTAAGACAGGGGGCTTTCTTT	CASSLRQGAFF
NA	many	TRBV27	TRBJ2-7	TGTGCCAGTAAGACCCTCTACGAGCAGTACTTC	CASKTLYEQYF
TRBD2	once	TRBV20-1	TRBJ2-3	TGCAGTGCTACCCCCACTAGCGGAACTAGCATAGATACGCAGTATTTT	CSATPTSGTSIDTQYF
NA	medium-sized	TRBV7-9	TRBJ2-5	TGTGCCAGCAGCTCCTGGGAGACCCAGTACTTC	CASSSWETQYF